The 20 T cell receptor beta chains in this list originate from one sample, sequenced in a study of T cell responses to AZD1222 COVID-19 vaccine. Libraries were prepared by immunoSEQ multiplex PCR; TCRdb keeps only in-frame clonotypes and omits some of them. The table includes about 110,000 clones, nearly 90% detected once. The sample was peripheral blood, taken on day 0 of AZD1222 vaccination. The receptors originated from an adult in good health.

CDR3 DNA: TGTGCCAGCAGTGATCGGTCGGTCACCATATATTTT. The encoded protein is CASSDRSVTIYF. The gene calls are TRBV2 and TRBJ1-3; D is ambiguous. Trimming removed 3 bases at V and 9 bases at J, with 9 bases between. In germline, CDR1 is SNHLY, CDR2 FYNNEI. This CDR3 has 12 amino acids.

CDR3 amino acids: CASSNMDSYEQYF. The CDR3 region has the DNA TGTGCCAGCTCTAATATGGACTCCTACGAGCAGTACTTC. This rearrangement joins TRBV21-1 to TRBJ2-7. TRBV21-1 has pseudogene status. The CDR3 has 13 amino acids.

The chain uses TRBV28 and TRBJ2-2; D gene ambiguous. V was cut by 5 bases and J by 6 bases, with 7 bases left in between. The CDR3 extends over 12 amino acids. Germline V gene lookup returns CDR1 MDHEN and CDR2 SYDVKM. CDR3 region: CASSPHPGELFF. CDR3 nucleotides: TGTGCCAGCAGTCCCCACCCCGGGGAGCTGTTTTTT.

V is TRBV18 and J is TRBJ2-7, with D possibly called TRBD1 or TRBD2 (5 bases each). CDR3 size: 14 residues. Deletions cut 2 bases from V and 3 bases from J, with 11 bases between. Germline V lookup: CDR1 KGHSH, CDR2 LQKENI. DNA of the CDR3: TGTGCCAGCTCACCAATAGGGGAGTACTACGAGCAGTACTTC. It is translated as CASSPIGEYYEQYF.

V gene TRBV19 combines with J gene TRBJ2-7; the match to TRBD1 covers 8 bases. Trimming took 3 bases from V and 3 from J; bases not matched to a gene: 4. This CDR3 comprises 14 residues. The germline CDR1 and CDR2 sequences are LNHDA and SQIVND (reference sequence). CDR3 amino acids: CASSIGDRRYEQYF. As DNA, the CDR3 is TGTGCCAGTAGTATTGGGGACAGGCGCTACGAGCAGTACTTC. The whole variable domain, filled in from reference TRBV19 and TRBJ2-7, reads DGGITQSPKYLFRKEGQNVTLSCEQNLNHDAMYWYRQDPGQGLRLIYYSQIVNDFQKGDIAEGYSVSREKKESFPLTVTSAQKNPTAFYLCASSIGDRRYEQYFGPGTRLTVT.

The chain carries TRBV15 and TRBJ2-1; 8 bases align to TRBD2. The ends lost 0 bases at V and 2 bases at J; junction bases unmatched: 6. Germline-derived CDR1 and CDR2 are LNHNV and YYDKDF (reference sequence). There are 17 residues in the CDR3. The CDR3 protein is CATSRDGAGGTYNEQFF. The CDR3 DNA sequence: TGTGCCACCAGCAGAGATGGGGCGGGGGGAACCTACAATGAGCAGTTCTTC.

The rearrangement uses TRBV3-1 (or the pseudogene TRBV3-2) and TRBJ2-3; 9 bases fit TRBD2. Germline CDR1 is LGHDT and CDR2 is YNNKEL (reference sequence). V was clipped by 1 base and J by 3 bases; unmatched bases: 11. The CDR3 sequence is 18 residues long. CDR3 nucleotides: TGTGCCAGCAGCCAAGCCTTCTCGGGCGGGGGGGCGACAGATACGCAGTATTTT. It codes for CASSQAFSGGGATDTQYF.

The chain combines TRBV6-2 or TRBV6-3 with TRBJ1-5, with D possibly being TRBD1 (6 bases). CDR1 and CDR2 (germline): MNHEY, SVGEGT. This CDR3 is 17 amino acids long. V was cut by 2 bases and J by 5 bases, with 19 bases left in between. CDR3: CASSYRIGGGLDQPQHF. The CDR3 DNA follows: TGTGCCAGCAGTTACCGGATCGGTGGGGGGCTAGATCAGCCCCAGCATTTT.

The CDR3 reads CASSRLTIVSNEQYF. In nucleotides, the CDR3 is TGTGCCAGCAGCCGACTCACTATAGTCAGCAACGAGCAGTACTTC. The chain links TRBV7-8 to TRBJ2-7; D call uncertain. V dropped 5 bases and J dropped 5 bases, with 19 bases sitting between them. The CDR3 sequence is 15 residues long. Germline CDR1 is SGHVS and CDR2 is FQNEAQ.

This sequence joins TRBV28 and TRBJ1-4, with TRBD1 identical over 8 bases. The CDR3 runs 14 residues. The V gene's germline CDR1 is MDHEN and CDR2 SYDVKM. V lost 6 bases to trimming and J lost 4 bases; unmatched junction nucleotides: 4. CDR3 DNA sequence: TGTGCCAGCAGCCTGGGACAGGATAATGAAAAACTGTTTTTT. Translating gives CASSLGQDNEKLFF.

This CDR3 reads CASSSIRTGVNTEAFF. CDR3 DNA sequence: TGTGCCAGCAGCTCCATTCGGACAGGGGTGAACACTGAAGCTTTCTTT. V and J are TRBV6-2 or TRBV6-3 and TRBJ1-1, with 9 bases that match TRBD1. Unmatched junction bases numbered 8, after V lost 6 bases and J lost 0 bases. The CDR3 has 16 residues. From germline, CDR1 is MNHEY and CDR2 SVGEGT.

The chain joins TRBV28 to TRBJ1-4; D ambiguous. The V gene's germline CDR1 is MDHEN and CDR2 SYDVKM. This CDR3 has 16 amino acids. The V and J ends lost 4 bases and 4 bases respectively, with 16 bases between them. In nucleotides, the CDR3 is TGTGCCAGCAGTTCCCCCGGGCAGGTGAATAATGAAAAACTGTTTTTT. Translating it yields CASSSPGQVNNEKLFF.

V gene TRBV2 combines with J gene TRBJ2-1; 8 bases align to TRBD2. The CDR3 has 15 residues. Germline V gives CDR1 SNHLY, CDR2 FYNNEI. After removal of 3 bases from V and 5 bases from J, the junction contained 6 bases not matched to a gene. The CDR3: CASSESSGVNNEQFF. The DNA for the CDR3 is TGTGCCAGCAGTGAGAGTAGCGGGGTTAACAATGAGCAGTTCTTC.

The chain carries TRBV5-1 and TRBJ2-1; 7 bases agree with TRBD1. Looked up from germline, CDR1 is SGHRS and CDR2 is YFSETQ. CDR3 size: 14 residues. V was pared by 3 bases and J by 7 bases, with 7 bases of the junction left unmatched. CDR3 sequence reads: CASSWRQGDNEQFF. CDR3 in DNA: TGCGCCAGCAGCTGGCGACAGGGAGATAATGAGCAGTTCTTC.

The sample holds one count of this clone. This chain connects TRBV29-1 to TRBJ1-1; 7 nucleotides line up with TRBD1. Germline V gives CDR1 SQVTM, CDR2 ANQGSEA. Trimming removed 7 bases from V and 5 bases from J; junction bases left unmatched: 7. This CDR3 is 12 amino acids long. The CDR3 DNA reads as TGCAGCGCCCGGGACAGAGGGACTGAAGCTTTCTTT. As protein: CSARDRGTEAFF.

The chain joins TRBV18 to TRBJ1-3, with D uncertain. The V end was cut by 2 bases, the J end by 2 bases, with 10 bases between. This CDR3 spans 15 amino acids. In germline, CDR1 is KGHSH, CDR2 LQKENI. CDR3 sequence: CASSPAGNAGNTIYF. The CDR3 DNA reads TGTGCCAGCTCACCAGCGGGAAACGCTGGAAACACCATATATTTT.

The J gene is TRBJ2-7, the V gene TRBV11-3; D might be TRBD1 (6 bases). V was clipped by 3 bases and J by 6 bases, with 15 bases between them. CDR1 SGHNT and CDR2 YENEEA come from the germline V gene. This CDR3 has 14 residues. In nucleotides, the CDR3 is TGTGCCAGCAGCTTGGAACAGGGTTCCAGCGAGCAGTACTTC. This codes for CASSLEQGSSEQYF. Based on the CDR3 plus reference TRBV11-3 and TRBJ2-7, the full variable domain is EAGVVQSPRYKIIEKKQPVAFWCNPISGHNTLYWYLQNLGQGPELLIRYENEEAVDDSQLPKDRFSAERLKGVDSTLKIQPAELGDSAVYLCASSLEQGSSEQYFGPGTRLTVT.

J is TRBJ2-1 and V is TRBV29-1, with 12 bases lining up with TRBD2. The V and J ends lost 7 bases and 5 bases, in that order; junction bases with no gene match: 18. Germline CDR1 reads SQVTM; CDR2 reads ANQGSEA. CDR3 length: 18 amino acids. The CDR3 region is CSAWRRLAGVGENNEQFF. CDR3 bases: TGCAGCGCTTGGAGGAGACTAGCGGGAGTCGGAGAAAACAATGAGCAGTTCTTC.

This clone occurred once. The chain links TRBV7-2 to TRBJ2-7; 12 bases are shared with TRBD1. Germline loops: CDR1 SGHTA, CDR2 FQGNSA. Unmatched junction bases numbered 5, after V lost 2 bases and J lost 3 bases. The CDR3 covers 16 residues. The DNA for the CDR3 is TGTGCCAGCAGCTTAAGGGGGGACAGGGGGCTCTACGAGCAGTACTTC. Protein sequence: CASSLRGDRGLYEQYF.

This CDR3 is CASRGDGLGEQYF. CDR3 bases: TGTGCCAGCAGAGGGGACGGTCTTGGCGAGCAGTACTTC. The rearrangement uses TRBV2 and TRBJ2-7; TRBD1 or TRBD2 may be the D gene (5 bases each). Germline assignment: CDR1 SNHLY and CDR2 FYNNEI. V was trimmed by 6 bases and J by 6 bases, leaving 15 bases between them. The CDR3 is made up of 13 amino acids. The entire variable domain, with the rest obtained from reference TRBV2 and TRBJ2-7, is as follows: EPEVTQTPSHQVTQMGQEVILRCVPISNHLYFYWYRQILGQKVEFLVSFYNNEISEKSEIFDDQFSVERPDGSNFTLKIRSTKLEDSAMYFCASRGDGLGEQYFGPGTRLTVT.